This T cell receptor (beta chain) was identified in a study of blood T cell repertoires in COVID-19. Overall study context: Both acute and convalescent COVID-19 samples were obtained from the United States, Italy and Spain. Sample material is recorded as cDNA or gDNA derived from T cells, B-cell-depleted T cells, or PBMCs.

Residents of approximately 25 US areas, aged about 18 to 89 years, made up the participants. This CDR3 region has 13 residues. The ends were cut back, 7 bases at V and 4 bases at J, with 13 bases in the middle. Germline CDR1 is MNHEY and CDR2 is SVGAGI. Measured with immunoSEQ multiplex PCR; TCRdb has only the in-frame clones, and not every one. The table includes a few hundred thousand clones, roughly 89% detected once. The chain links TRBV6-5 to TRBJ1-1, with TRBD1 as a possible D gene (6 bases). Sample: PBMCs or T cells enriched from blood (not recorded which). The TCR comes from a young woman who had recovered from COVID-19. CDR3 region: CASTRGRTTEAFF. In DNA, the CDR3 is TGTGCCAGCACCAGGGGAAGGACCACTGAAGCTTTCTTT.